This T cell receptor (beta chain) was captured in a study of monozygotic twins with inflammatory bowel disease. Findings and caveats of the study: Researchers report that IBD patients shared fewer clonotypes with others than healthy twins, especially amid disease activity. Varying immunosuppressive regimens may have increased patient repertoire variability.

Two nested PCRs, of approximately 16 and 9 cycles, processed TCRalpha and TCRbeta cDNA. TCRdb processed the 5' RACE reads again and assigns one entry to each CDR3 protein, with no DNA. Across under 350,000 distinct CDR3 sequences, the top ten clones capture roughly 5.8% of the sample. The CDR3 spans 15 residues. A note on this clonotype: What it binds is not known.

The TCR comes from a human donor with ulcerative colitis or Crohn's disease, or a healthy co-twin of an affected twin (not recorded which). Sequenced sample: blood. The V and J genes are TRBV12-3 or TRBV12-4 and TRBJ2-1; there is no DNA to check the TCRdb D call of TRBD2. The CDR3 here is CASRLASGGINEQFF.